A single sample is the source of the 11 T cell receptor beta chains below, sequenced in a study of early T cells in non-severe SARS-CoV-2 infection. MiXCR was run by TCRdb on the 5' RACE reads, yielding one entry per CDR3 protein. Among 35,000 to 45,000 distinct CDR3 sequences, about 6% were seen once, and the ten largest hold around 7.7%. Material: whole blood, obtained at baseline. The receptor source for this set is an adult who was a healthcare worker with PCR-confirmed SARS-CoV-2 infection or an uninfected control (not recorded which).

This clonotype was detected ten times or more. CDR3 residues: CATSRKGQPFTEAFF. The CDR3 DNA reads TGTGCCACCAGCAGAAAGGGACAGCCCTTCACTGAAGCTTTCTTT. V and J are TRBV15 and TRBJ1-1; 7 positions agree with TRBD1. This CDR3 has 15 amino acids. The V gene's germline CDR1 is LNHNV and CDR2 YYDKDF (reference sequence). V gave up 2 bases and J gave up 4 bases; unmatched junction bases: 7.

The chain is built from TRBV4-3 and TRBJ2-5; D may be TRBD1 or TRBD2 (7 bases each). Germline V gene data show CDR1 as LGHNA and CDR2 as YSLEER. V lost 3 bases and J 5 bases, leaving 13 bases between the germline ends. This CDR3 is built from 14 residues. CDR3 DNA sequence: TGCGCCAGCAGCCAGCACAGGGGAGGGGAGACCCAGTACTTC. Its translation is CASSQHRGGETQYF.

This clonotype was observed a handful of times. This chain joins TRBV30 and TRBJ2-7; D call uncertain. Germline CDR1 is GTSNPN and CDR2 is SVGIG (reference sequence). The length of the CDR3 is 12 residues. Deletions cut 7 bases from V and 2 bases from J, with 12 bases between. CDR3 amino acids: CASTVNTYEQYF. CDR3 bases: TGTGCCTCGACGGTTAATACCTACGAGCAGTACTTC.

In this sample, this clonotype turned up a few times. The rearrangement links TRBV7-9 to TRBJ1-2, with a tentative D call TRBD1 (6 bases). Per germline, CDR1 SEHNR and CDR2 FQNEAQ (reference sequence). Between the trimmed V and J ends, which lost 4 bases and 6 bases, there was a span of 12 bases. The CDR3 runs to 13 residues. The CDR3 nucleotides read TGTGCCAGCAGCTCTACAGGGAAGGATGGCTACACCTTC. This gives the protein CASSSTGKDGYTF.

This clonotype has more than one count but fewer than ten. The chain couples TRBV7-9 to TRBJ2-7; 10 nucleotides match TRBD1. The CDR3 loop spans 16 amino acids. Germline V gene lookup returns CDR1 SEHNR and CDR2 FQNEAQ (reference sequence). With 5 bases clipped from V and 1 base from J, the junction kept 8 bases outside the gene matches. The CDR3: CASSTPTGGPSYEQYF. The CDR3 DNA is TGTGCCAGCAGCACCCCGACAGGGGGCCCATCCTACGAGCAGTACTTC.

The chain is built from TRBV28 and TRBJ2-2; maybe TRBD1 (6 bases). The length of the CDR3 is 15 residues. CDR1 and CDR2 from the germline V gene are MDHEN and SYDVKM. Trimming cost V 3 bases and J 3 bases, with 11 bases left between them. This chain's CDR3 is CASSFNQGYTGELFF. Here the CDR3 DNA reads TGTGCCAGCAGTTTCAACCAGGGGTACACCGGGGAGCTGTTTTTT.

This clonotype was seen at least ten times. The chain is built from TRBV7-9 and TRBJ2-1; TRBD1 aligns across 7 bases. This CDR3 spans 18 amino acids. Trimming at V came to 1 base and at J to 6 bases, leaving 15 bases not matched to a gene. Germline V CDR1 and CDR2: SEHNR, FQNEAQ (reference sequence). CDR3 loop: CASSLGQGAGPSGNEQFF. In DNA form, the CDR3 reads TGTGCCAGCAGCTTAGGACAGGGTGCCGGACCCTCTGGCAATGAGCAGTTCTTC. The variable domain in full, completed from reference TRBV7-9 and TRBJ2-1, reads DTGVSQNPRHKITKRGQNVTFRCDPISEHNRLYWYRQTLGQGPEFLTYFQNEAQLEKSRLLSDRFSAERPKGSFSTLEIQRTEQGDSAMYLCASSLGQGAGPSGNEQFFGPGTRLTVL.

This clonotype was found many times. The V and J genes are TRBV3-1 and TRBJ2-2; no reliable D call. Germline V gene sequence: CDR1 LGHDT, CDR2 YNNKEL (reference sequence). V lost 0 bases to trimming and J lost 6 bases, with 14 bases between them. The CDR3 has 16 amino acids. CDR3 DNA: TGTGCCAGCAGCCAAGAGGGTAAACGGTGGGCCGGGGAGCTGTTTTTT. It codes for CASSQEGKRWAGELFF.

This clonotype was observed a few times. The rearrangement joins TRBV27 to TRBJ2-7; 7 nucleotides line up with TRBD1. Germline V gene lookup returns CDR1 MNHEY and CDR2 SMNVEV (reference sequence). The trim removed 6 bases at V and 5 bases at J, leaving 7 bases unmatched. The CDR3 contains 13 residues. The CDR3 protein is CASSAAQGHEQYF. In DNA, the CDR3 is TGTGCCAGCAGCGCTGCACAGGGGCACGAGCAGTACTTC.

As for this clonotype: Since a much larger clone is just one base distant, this may be a read error. The gene calls are TRBV28 and TRBJ1-2, with D uncertain. This CDR3 spans 13 amino acids. Germline CDR1 MDHEN, CDR2 SYDVKM. The CDR3 bases are TGTGCCAGAAGTTTAGGGCTCGGCTATGGCTACACCTTC. It is translated as CARSLGLGYGYTF.

There are many counts of this clonotype. At one of its ends the junction is not consistent with the germline gene, which may arise from a read error. The chain combines TRBV10-3 with TRBJ2-5; weak D call: TRBD2 (5 bases). From germline, CDR1 is ENHRY and CDR2 SYGVKD. The CDR3 is 13 amino acids. The CDR3 DNA is TGTGCCAGCAGTCGGGGTGGTCAAGAGACCCAGTACTTC. Translating it yields CASSRGGQETQYF.